This T cell receptor beta chain came from a study of human T cells and chemical hapten exposure. TCRdb re-derived calls from the RACE reads in MiXCR, one entry per CDR3 protein. The top ten clones hold about 2.2% of a sample with under 450,000 distinct CDR3 sequences, nearly 5% of them seen once. Sample time point: patch test 1, 2 weeks after DPC sensitization. Treatment of the sample: therapeutic diphenylcyclopropenone sensitization with weekly scalp DPC. Venepuncture was done earlier than the placement of each patch test. Every donor had alopecia and was 18 to 70 years old; all were suitable for DPC. This CDR3 comprises 15 residues. V gave up 0 bases and J gave up 2 bases; unmatched junction bases: 2. Germline lookup yields CDR1 SGHTS and CDR2 YDEGEE. This clonotype was counted only a few times.

This sample comprised whole blood, obtained in connection with sensitization to the hapten diphenylcyclopropenone (DPC). The V call is TRBV5-8, the J call TRBJ2-3, with TRBD2 matching over 8 bases. This clonotype was sampled from a woman between 45 and 60 years old with alopecia areata. Some clones in this sample may be carry-over from other donors' samples. Here the CDR3 reads CASSLGLAYTDTQYF. The CDR3 DNA reads as TGTGCCAGCAGCTTGGGACTAGCGTACACAGATACGCAGTATTTT.